This T cell receptor (beta chain) is from a study of blood T cell repertoires in COVID-19. Study overall: PBMCs, B-cell-depleted T cells, or T cells provided the cDNA or gDNA that made up the material.

This clone ranks as medium-sized. The CDR3 contains 11 residues. V was cut by 7 bases and J by 3 bases, with 6 bases left in between. CDR1 and CDR2 (germline): LGHNT, FRNRAP. TCRdb's copy holds only in-frame clones and misses some; the assay was immunoSEQ multiplex PCR. The data hold roughly 49,000 clones, with over 80% observed a single time. The receptor was derived from a man in his forties with acute or convalescent COVID-19. The chain combines TRBV12-5 with TRBJ1-2; no clear D. Material: peripheral blood. CDR3 residues: CASALYYGYTF. The CDR3 coding sequence is TGTGCTAGTGCCTTGTACTATGGCTACACCTTC.